This T cell receptor beta chain was observed in a study of cytomegalovirus exposure and HLA in healthy donors (TCRdb year 2017). Study-wide context: An earlier analysis of roughly 570 of the donors reported under 300 Gb of sequence data and about 120 million unique TCR beta sequences obtained from about 179 million T cells. Roughly 300 gigabases of sequencing data and approximately 91 million unique TCR sequences made up an early release that covered around 640 HLA-typed donors. Typing coverage differed by locus: A, B, C, DRB1 and DQB1 were typed in about 620-640 donors, DQA1 in about 500, DPA1 in some 570, and DPB1 in 400 to 490. Among the roughly 390 genotyped donors, more than 70% belonged to the genetic ancestry cluster associated with self-reported Caucasian donors. Donor age, sex, ethnicity and CMV serostatus were compiled together with the repertoire data. A later genetic analysis took genome-wide SNP genotypes for about three fifths of the roughly 700 donors and used that subset as a discovery cohort. Both class I and class II loci were covered by HLA typing, at four-digit resolution. The T cell repertoires of roughly 660 subjects were profiled by immunosequencing and related to cytomegalovirus serostatus. Besides the first cohort of roughly 660 subjects, a separate validation cohort made up of 120 or so different subjects was used. Rather than using new phenotypic data, the later analysis identified candidate immune exposures from TCR beta sequences and from how often those sequences occurred across donors. A later analysis re-examined previously published TCR beta repertoires from 600 to 700 donors and added high-resolution HLA genotyping to investigate patterns of TCR occurrence. All discovery cohort repertoires had been generated using a single sequencing platform. The study aimed to test whether cataloging public T cell receptors could reveal signatures of past pathogen exposure. Among roughly 400 genotyped donors of the cohort, an average of roughly 230,000 unique TCR beta nucleotide sequences was sequenced per donor, of which roughly 18% were non-productive. About 5 DR-DQ haplotypes were handled as single units for association and clustering, since linkage in the cohort was strong. High-throughput TCR immunosequencing, statistical association of individual TCRs with disease status, and machine learning were combined to predict cytomegalovirus infection status. In an earlier analysis of roughly 540 of the donors, high-throughput TCR beta sequencing was used to judge whether each TCR beta V gene segment behaved as functional or pseudogenic.

In regard to this clone: Its recognized antigen is unknown. No base-level quality is on record; no much larger clone is a single base apart.

Receptors were amplified or captured by the immunoSEQ multiplex PCR assay. The multiplex PCR relied on a mix of 60 forward primers for TCR Vbeta segments and 13 reverse primers for TCR Jbeta segments. A multiplex PCR assay on genomic DNA amplified the CDR3 region of rearranged TCR beta genes. Amplified TCR beta libraries were sequenced as 87-base-pair reads on the Illumina HiSeq System. The authors' pipeline ran thus. In a later analysis, roughly 80 million unique TCR beta chains were counted across the approximately 640 repertoires, and roughly 10 million of these chains were shared by at least two donors. To remove PCR and sequencing errors, raw reads were error-corrected and collapsed into unique sequences using a nearest-neighbor algorithm that merged closely related sequences. To assign V, D and J gene segments, CDR3 sequences were aligned to IMGT reference sequences. For a sequence to be retained, at least a six-nucleotide match to both a V gene segment and a J gene segment was required. A rearrangement counted as productive if the CDR3 had no stop codons and remained in frame with V and J, and every other rearrangement counted as non-productive. Following IMGT convention, CDR3 was defined as the stretch from the second conserved V-encoded cysteine up to the conserved J-encoded phenylalanine. Sequences without an unambiguous match to a single V gene segment were excluded from the earlier analysis of approximately 560 of the donors. In an earlier analysis of about 590 of the donors, a V segment was called functional when productive rearrangements were above 56.7%, and segregating when the standard deviation between donors exceeded 5%. A statistical classification framework was developed to diagnose cytomegalovirus status using the catalog of TCR beta chain sequences. In a later analysis, V and J genes were assigned by comparing TCR nucleotide sequences against IMGT/GENE-DB human TR gene sequences. In a later analysis, CDR3 sequences and most-parsimonious VDJ recombination scenarios were assigned using the TCRdist pipeline. In a later analysis, each TCR beta chain was defined by its CDR3 amino acid sequence together with its V-gene family, and reads without a unique V-gene family were excluded. In a later analysis, 500 to 650 highly shared, low-generation-probability nucleotide sequences were removed to address suspected cross-contamination and a sequencing artifact. In a later analysis, a clonal expansion index for each public chain was calculated from normalized within-repertoire ranks of inferred template counts. In a later analysis, generation probabilities were computed with a VDJ recombination model fitted to out-of-frame rearrangements, and the resulting probabilities were checked against IGoR. A later analysis scored TCR-TCR, TCR-HLA and TCR-CMV co-occurrence with hypergeometric tests, applying a repertoire-size bias correction to TCR pairs. To estimate false discovery rates, a later analysis permuted the HLA or CMV assignments 20 times. In a later analysis, co-occurring TCRs were grouped using DBSCAN, and TCRdist sequence similarity was added for clustering within HLA-allele-positive subsets. Repertoires with fewer than 30,000 or more than 120,000 public chains, plus five repertoires with anomalous nucleotide sharing, were excluded from co-occurrence clustering. TCRdb took over this immuneACCESS table, retaining in-frame rearrangements with V and J assigned. Such tables are incomplete; in checked studies, under half of the missing clones stem from an unresolved V gene, and the remainder is unexplained. That table gives V, J and clone size, and the DNA gave D and trimming. Present in this sample are 150,000 to 200,000 clones, 80% of which were seen just once. Approximately 15% of the sample is held by the ten biggest clonotypes.

In total, roughly 670 healthy bone marrow donors made up the cohort. At the time of sampling, all cohort members were nominally healthy, though unrecorded immune exposures were likely present. The donor was CMV seronegative and was included in the group of a few hundred seronegative cohort members. A peripheral blood sample was provided by each donor, and peripheral blood mononuclear cells were used for TCR beta sequencing. The Qiagen DNeasy Blood Extraction Kit was used to extract genomic DNA from the blood cell samples. Broad study findings and their caveats: Most TCR sequences were observed very rarely across donors, whereas some public TCRs were present in many individuals. Some IMGT-functional V segments, including TRBV6-2 and TRBV6-3, could not be distinguished by the 87-base-pair reads and were therefore excluded. In an earlier analysis of approximately 600 of the donors, most TCR beta V segments were observed in productive rearrangements about 87% or about 30% of the time, broadly matching IMGT annotations. In a later genetic analysis, a missense DCLRE1C variant was associated with V-gene and J-gene trimming of TCR beta chains, and the association was replicated in an independent cohort. Correlated functional status among segregating V segments might be attributable to linkage disequilibrium, but an unknown experimental factor could not be ruled out. A further reported finding was that TCR beta sequences accurately predicted the HLA-A and HLA-B alleles for most subjects in the first cohort. Because counts were too low, about 18 rarely observed V segments, including chromosome 9 orphons, were excluded from the earlier analysis of around 590 of the donors. Cytomegalovirus status was reported to be diagnosed by the classifier with high specificity and sensitivity in both the original and validation cohorts. Assigning TCR associations to individual alleles was difficult when HLA alleles, especially DR and DQ, strongly co-occurred. In vitro tests confirmed that a few of the cytomegalovirus-associated TCR beta chains recognize cytomegalovirus antigens. In a later analysis, around 17,000 TCR beta sequences were associated with specific HLA alleles at a false discovery rate of 0.05. In a later genetic analysis, fewer N-insertions in productive TCRs were reported among donors in an Asian-associated ancestry cluster than the roughly 710-donor mean. Roughly uniform sequencing depth across donors was assumed in presence/absence analyses, although this assumption may not hold. In the study, 150 to 200 TCR beta chains were listed as associated with cytomegalovirus. The authors suggested that the approach could potentially be generalized to other disease states and immunological phenotypes. CMV serostatus was the only immune exposure information available for the cohort. Because some donors lacked HLA typing at each locus, the association tests relied only on the typed subset. A cluster of highly shared sequence variants was judged likely to represent a technical artifact of the sequencing pipeline. A later analysis found that TCR association rates varied across HLA loci, with DRB1 alleles showing the most associated TCRs and HLA-C alleles the fewest. In a later analysis, several top co-occurrence clusters were reported to appear linked to parvovirus B19, influenza, CMV and Epstein-Barr virus. According to a later analysis, most CMV-associated TCR beta chains appeared to be HLA-restricted, and the HLA associations seemed to be driven largely by CMV exposure. This cohort had only TCR beta chains sequenced, and the lack of alpha or paired-chain data limited which features could be detected. In a later analysis, HLA-associated TCR beta chains were found to be more clonally expanded and to have lower generation probabilities than equally common non-associated chains.

Its CDR3 holds 14 amino acids, cysteine through phenylalanine. The CDR3 DNA has 42 bases and is translated from base 1. V and J are trimmed by 4 bases and 5 bases, and the gene matches miss 6 bases of the junction. As encoded in the germline V gene, CDR1 is MNHEY while CDR2 is SVGAGI. The V gene is TRBV6-5 and the J gene is TRBJ1-1; the junction holds 8 bases that match TRBD1. This receptor was obtained from a woman aged 40-49 years in good health and CMV-seronegative. The sample taken for sequencing was PBMCs. At the DNA level, the sequence is TGTGCCAGCAGTTTCGGACAGGGCGATACTGAAGCTTTCTTT. Translated, this is CASSFGQGDTEAFF.